This TCR beta chain was sequenced in a study of Graves' ophthalmopathy and Graves' hyperthyroidism. The study amplified TCR beta CDR3 regions using RNA transcripts. First-round RT-PCR employed HTBI primers, with a second-round multiplex PCR after it. TCRdb re-called the multiplex PCR reads with MiXCR, one entry per CDR3 protein. The sample consists of about 380,000 distinct CDR3 sequences, 15% of them appearing once. This clonotype has ten or more counts. The germline CDR1 and CDR2 sequences are DFQATT and SNEGSKA (reference sequence). Trimming took 2 bases from V and 4 from J, leaving 8 bases between them. This CDR3 has 12 amino acids.

Sequenced input: peripheral blood. This sequence originates from a woman younger than 35 with stable Graves' hyperthyroidism. The chain employs TRBV20-1 and TRBJ1-2; weak D call: TRBD1 (6 bases). DNA of the CDR3: TGCAGTGCTAGAACAGGGACCTATGGCTACACCTTC. Residues: CSARTGTYGYTF.